Listed below are T cell receptor beta chains from one sample, sequenced in a study of blood T cell repertoires in COVID-19. Sequencing used immunoSEQ multiplex PCR; TCRdb keeps in-frame clones, though not all of them. The sample lists 150,000 or so clones; roughly 87% were seen once. The sequenced sample was peripheral blood. The receptors were sampled from a human donor in a cohort sampled during active COVID-19. The CDR3 runs from the conserved cysteine through the conserved F or W. Fields, in order: V gene, J gene, D gene, clone size, CDR3 protein, CDR3 DNA. A D gene is named only where the DNA matches it firmly. Not all rows give a size; the values are once, few, many and, for expanded clones, a class.

>TRBV9|TRBJ1-4|TRBD1|NA
CASSVSGQGGEKLFF
TGTGCCAGCAGCGTATCTGGACAGGGAGGGGAAAAACTGTTTTTT
>TRBV4-1|TRBJ1-1|NA|NA
CASSLGGGKTEAFF
TGCGCCAGCAGCCTAGGTGGGGGGAAGACTGAAGCTTTCTTT
>TRBV3-1/TRBV3-2|TRBJ2-7|TRBD2|NA
CASSSGDRVEQYF
TGTGCCAGCTCCAGCGGGGATCGGGTCGAGCAGTACTTC
>TRBV4-3|TRBJ2-3|NA|NA
CASSPGGGTDTQYF
TGCGCCAGCAGCCCAGGCGGGGGCACAGATACGCAGTATTTT
>TRBV28|TRBJ2-1|TRBD2|NA
CASRAGGGDEQFF
TGTGCCAGCAGAGCGGGAGGGGGGGATGAGCAGTTCTTC
>TRBV7-9|TRBJ2-5|TRBD1|NA
CASSGTGGWETQYF
TGTGCCAGCAGCGGAACAGGGGGCTGGGAGACCCAGTACTTC
>TRBV5-1|TRBJ1-1|TRBD1|once
CASSLGDRAMNTEAFF
TGCGCCAGCAGCTTGGGGGACAGGGCAATGAACACTGAAGCTTTCTTT
>TRBV24-1|TRBJ2-1|TRBD2|once
CATSESTSVSSYNEQFF
TGTGCCACCAGTGAGTCTACTAGCGTCAGCTCCTACAATGAGCAGTTCTTC
>TRBV5-1|TRBJ1-1|NA|few
CASSSAVMNTEAFF
TGCGCCAGCAGCTCGGCGGTTATGAACACTGAAGCTTTCTTT
>TRBV11-2|TRBJ1-2|TRBD1|once
CASSQGADHYGYTF
TGTGCCAGCAGCCAGGGGGCAGATCACTATGGCTACACCTTC
>TRBV21-1|TRBJ1-5|NA|once
CASSKGLGRHNQPQHF
TGTGCCAGCAGCAAAGGTTTGGGGCGGCACAATCAGCCCCAGCATTTT
>TRBV7-9|TRBJ2-7|TRBD1|NA
CASSVPGGWYEQYF
TGTGCCAGCAGCGTCCCAGGGGGCTGGTACGAGCAGTACTTC
>TRBV4-1|TRBJ2-7|TRBD2|once
CASSQPREGSEQYF
TGCGCCAGCAGCCAACCCCGGGAGGGCTCGGAGCAGTACTTC
>TRBV9|TRBJ2-3|NA|NA
CASSSRGDTQYF
TGTGCCAGCAGCTCCAGGGGAGATACGCAGTATTTT
>TRBV19|TRBJ2-7|NA|NA
CASSIDTGLTEQYF
TGTGCCAGTAGTATCGATACTGGACTGACCGAGCAGTACTTC
>TRBV6-2/TRBV6-3|TRBJ1-6|NA|NA
CASSNRWGGNSPLHF
TGTGCCAGCAGCAACAGGTGGGGAGGTAATTCACCCCTCCACTTT
>TRBV7-9|TRBJ2-7|TRBD1|few
CASSPDSVAGTGVAYEQYF
TGTGCCAGCAGCCCCGATAGTGTAGCCGGGACAGGGGTGGCCTACGAGCAGTACTTC
>TRBV9|TRBJ2-5|TRBD2|NA
CASSVAGGRGEETQYF
TGTGCCAGCAGCGTAGCCGGCGGGAGGGGGGAAGAGACCCAGTACTTC
>TRBV18|TRBJ1-1|NA|NA
CASSPAQGRNTEAFF
TGTGCCAGCTCACCAGCACAGGGACGGAACACTGAAGCTTTCTTT
>TRBV2|TRBJ2-7|TRBD1|once
CAGLGPTGEALYEQYF
TGTGCCGGTCTCGGTCCGACAGGGGAAGCCCTCTACGAGCAGTACTTC
>TRBV19|TRBJ2-7|NA|NA
CASRDWTTYEQYF
TGTGCCAGTAGGGACTGGACGACCTACGAGCAGTACTTC
>TRBV19|TRBJ1-5|NA|NA
CASSTDSYQPQHF
TGTGCCAGTAGTACCGACAGTTATCAGCCCCAGCATTTT
>TRBV30|TRBJ1-2|NA|few
CAWSVRNRHGYTF
TGTGCCTGGAGTGTACGTAACAGGCATGGCTACACCTTC
>TRBV9|TRBJ1-6|TRBD1|NA
CASSVQAQTGGVDSPLHF
TGTGCCAGCAGCGTACAGGCGCAGACAGGGGGAGTTGATTCACCCCTCCACTTT